Listed here are 20 T cell receptor beta chains from one sample, sequenced in a study of CD8+ T cells in alopecia areata. Sequencing relied on a cDNA template that was reverse transcribed from extracted RNA. Measured with immunoSEQ multiplex PCR; TCRdb has only the in-frame clones, and not every one. The sample contains hundreds of thousands of clones, more than 55% of which appear only once. Stated treatment: oral pan-JAK inhibitor, 5-10 mg twice daily. Specimen: CD4+ T cells sorted from blood, collected around week 42, from a patient treated with tofacitinib. The receptors originated from a human donor with alopecia areata.

The rearrangement links TRBV11-2 to TRBJ2-1; D ambiguous. The V gene lost 6 bases and the J gene lost 7 bases, with 13 bases spanning the gap. This CDR3 region has 13 residues. Germline V gene sequence: CDR1 SGHAT, CDR2 FQNNGV. CDR3 in DNA: TGTGCCAGCAGACTCCCTGTGAGTAATGAGCAGTTCTTC. This encodes CASRLPVSNEQFF.

The rearrangement links TRBV30 to TRBJ1-1; D is uncertain. Deletions cut 0 bases from V and 4 bases from J, with 9 bases between. This CDR3 has 13 residues. Germline V CDR1 and CDR2: GTSNPN, SVGIG (reference sequence). DNA of the CDR3: TGTGCCTGGAGTGTACCGGCAGGCACTGAAGCTTTCTTT. Its protein product is CAWSVPAGTEAFF.

V gene TRBV25-1 combines with J gene TRBJ1-2; 9 bases are a match to TRBD1. Germline V CDR1 and CDR2: MGHDK, SYGVNS. The CDR3 runs to 15 residues. V was pared by 10 bases and J by 5 bases, with 14 bases of the junction left unmatched. The CDR3 loop is CATNGPGQGLYGYTF. The CDR3 coding sequence is TGTGCCACCAATGGACCGGGACAGGGATTATATGGCTACACCTTC.

This sequence joins TRBV12-5 and TRBJ1-1, with D uncertain. V lost 6 bases, J lost 7 bases, and 9 bases lay in between. CDR1 and CDR2 from the germline V gene are LGHNT and FRNRAP. The length of the CDR3 is 11 residues. This CDR3 reads CASGSLSEAFF. The CDR3 DNA is TGTGCTAGTGGCTCGCTAAGTGAAGCTTTCTTT. The full variable domain, in which reference TRBV12-5 and TRBJ1-1 provide the parts outside the CDR3, is DARVTQTPRHKVTEMGQEVTMRCQPILGHNTVFWYRQTMMQGLELLAYFRNRAPLDDSGMPKDRFSAEMPDATLATLKIQPSEPRDSAVYFCASGSLSEAFFGQGTRLTVV.

This clone was found a few times. The J gene is TRBJ2-7, the V gene TRBV29-1; 7 bases align to TRBD1. The germline gives CDR1 SQVTM, CDR2 ANQGSEA. Losses at the gene ends were 7 bases for V and 2 bases for J; bases not matched to a gene: 5. This CDR3 has 12 amino acids. CDR3 DNA: TGCAGCGGCCGGGACAGCGCCTACGAGCAGTACTTC. The encoded protein is CSGRDSAYEQYF.

The chain uses TRBV23-1 and TRBJ1-6, with D unclear. TRBV23-1 is noted as an ORF with a role that remains uncertain. V shed 3 bases and J shed 2 bases, with 8 bases lying between them. The CDR3 consists of 15 residues. CDR3 amino acids: CASSHQLAYNSPLHF. The CDR3, as DNA: TGCGCCAGCAGTCACCAGCTAGCCTATAATTCACCCCTCCACTTT.

This clone has a handful of counts. The genes are TRBV6-1 and TRBJ2-5, with 8 nucleotides matching TRBD2. This CDR3 has 14 residues. The germline CDR1 and CDR2 sequences are MNHNS and SASEGT. The V gene end was trimmed by 6 bases and the J gene end by 2 bases; junction bases not matched to a gene: 5. The CDR3: CASSQLAAQETQYF. Here the CDR3 DNA reads TGTGCCAGCAGCCAACTAGCGGCACAAGAGACCCAGTACTTC.

This chain links TRBV2 with TRBJ2-6, with 9 bases fitting TRBD1. V was pared by 6 bases and J by 2 bases, with 2 bases of the junction left unmatched. CDR3 length: 15 amino acids. CDR1 and CDR2 from the germline V gene are SNHLY and FYNNEI. The CDR3 nucleotides read TGTGCCAGCAGCGGGGACAGGGCTGGGGCCAACGTCCTGACTTTC. Protein: CASSGDRAGANVLTF.

The chain employs TRBV6-5 and TRBJ1-2; D remains unclear. The CDR3 is 14 residues long. V shed 4 bases and J shed 2 bases, with 11 bases lying between them. CDR1 MNHEY and CDR2 SVGAGI come from the germline V gene. DNA for the CDR3: TGTGCCAGCAGTTCGAACAGTGTGAACTATGGCTACACCTTC. Translating it yields CASSSNSVNYGYTF.

The table lists this clone with a few counts. This chain links TRBV11-2 with TRBJ1-6; TRBD1 matches at 9 bases. J was trimmed by 7 bases and V by 1 base; bases with no gene match: 5. Germline lookup yields CDR1 SGHAT and CDR2 FQNNGV. This CDR3 is built from 16 residues. The CDR3 reads CASSLGSGTGNSPLHF. For the CDR3, the DNA is TGTGCCAGCAGCTTAGGAAGTGGGACAGGGAATTCACCCCTCCACTTT.

This chain connects TRBV6-5 to TRBJ1-5; 8 nucleotides line up with TRBD1. The CDR3 runs 15 residues. Germline-derived CDR1 and CDR2 are MNHEY and SVGAGI. The V and J ends lost 6 bases and 1 base, in that order; junction bases with no gene match: 5. The DNA for the CDR3 is TGTGCCAGCAGCCGGGACAGGCCCAGCAATCAGCCCCAGCATTTT. Protein sequence: CASSRDRPSNQPQHF.

This chain links TRBV4-1 with TRBJ1-2, with D tentatively TRBD1 (5 bases). Trimming took 2 bases from V and 1 from J, leaving 11 bases between them. The CDR3 is 15 amino acids. Germline V gene data show CDR1 as MGHRA and CDR2 as YSYEKL. The CDR3 DNA is TGCGCCAGCAGCCAACAGGGTGAGGGTAACTATGGCTACACCTTC. Protein sequence: CASSQQGEGNYGYTF.

Worth noting for this clone: The same CDR3 can be traced to other DNA sequences in this sample. V and J are TRBV29-1 and TRBJ1-1, with D unresolved. The germline V and J ends were trimmed by 3 bases and 6 bases, with 8 bases remaining between them. The CDR3 is made up of 11 amino acids. Germline CDR1 reads SQVTM; CDR2 reads ANQGSEA. The CDR3: CSVDSGPEAFF. The CDR3 DNA sequence: TGCAGCGTTGACTCGGGCCCTGAAGCTTTCTTT.

As regards this clone: Other nucleotide sequences from this sample produce the same CDR3. The chain links TRBV29-1 to TRBJ1-1, with 10 bases that match TRBD1. Germline CDR1 SQVTM, CDR2 ANQGSEA. Losses at the gene ends were 6 bases for V and 5 bases for J; bases not matched to a gene: 3. The CDR3 loop spans 12 amino acids. The CDR3 DNA reads TGCAGCGTACGGACAGGGGGGACTGAAGCTTTCTTT. It encodes CSVRTGGTEAFF.

The chain joins TRBV30 to TRBJ1-1; 8 bases fit TRBD1. Germline loops: CDR1 GTSNPN, CDR2 SVGIG (reference sequence). The CDR3 covers 13 residues. V shed 0 bases and J 12 bases; nucleotides not matched to a gene: 9. CDR3 amino acids: CAWSVQAGTGTFF. As DNA, the CDR3 is TGTGCCTGGAGTGTACAGGCCGGGACAGGAACTTTCTTT.

The rearrangement joins TRBV4-3 to TRBJ1-2, with D perhaps matching TRBD1 (6 bases). Germline CDR1 and CDR2: LGHNA and YSLEER. V lost 1 base and J 4 bases, leaving 13 bases between the germline ends. The CDR3 length is 15 residues. CDR3 residues: CASSQARGISYGYTF. For the CDR3, the DNA is TGCGCCAGCAGCCAAGCCAGGGGTATAAGCTATGGCTACACCTTC.

The gene calls are TRBV5-1 and TRBJ2-4; D might be TRBD1 (6 bases). Germline V gene data show CDR1 as SGHRS and CDR2 as YFSETQ. The CDR3 contains 14 residues. Trimming removed 3 bases from V and 6 bases from J, with 13 bases in between. CDR3 protein: CASSSRGAGNIQYF. The CDR3 DNA is TGCGCCAGCAGCTCCAGGGGCGCCGGAAACATTCAGTACTTC.

This clone was observed a few times. This chain connects TRBV29-1 to TRBJ2-7; 12 bases fit TRBD1. The CDR3 runs 16 residues. Germline-derived CDR1 and CDR2 are SQVTM and ANQGSEA. The CDR3 nucleotides are TGCAATCTAGGTTCCCTCCGGGACAGGGGGCCTTACGAGCAGTACTTC. This encodes CNLGSLRDRGPYEQYF.

The chain couples TRBV5-1 to TRBJ2-1; 7 bases fit TRBD2. This CDR3 contains 17 residues. In germline, CDR1 is SGHRS, CDR2 YFSETQ. V lost 6 bases, J lost 0 bases, and 12 bases stayed unmatched. For the CDR3, the DNA is TGCGCCAGCAAGCGTATGGCGGGGGAGGGCTCCTACAATGAGCAGTTCTTC. Its protein is CASKRMAGEGSYNEQFF. The variable domain in full, with the rest retrieved from reference TRBV5-1 and TRBJ2-1, is KAGVTQTPRYLIKTRGQQVTLSCSPISGHRSVSWYQQTPGQGLQFLFEYFSETQRNKGNFPGRFSGRQFSNSRSEMNVSTLELGDSALYLCASKRMAGEGSYNEQFFGPGTRLTVL.

This clone is a singleton in its sample. Other nucleotide sequences from this sample produce the same CDR3. The gene calls are TRBV30 and TRBJ2-3; 7 nucleotides match TRBD1. This CDR3 has 12 residues. Germline CDR1 and CDR2: GTSNPN and SVGIG (reference sequence). Trimming at V came to 0 bases and at J to 6 bases, leaving 0 bases not matched to a gene. The CDR3 spells CAWSVQGDTQYF. DNA for the CDR3: TGTGCCTGGAGTGTACAGGGGGATACGCAGTATTTT.